These 9 T cell receptor beta chains were sequenced from one sample in a study of blood T cell repertoires in COVID-19. The assay was immunoSEQ multiplex PCR, and TCRdb's table has in-frame clones only and misses some. Among 120,000 to 150,000 clones listed, about 86% were seen once. The material sequenced was peripheral blood. These receptors originate from a woman aged 45-65 years with active or convalescent COVID-19.

The chain couples TRBV4-1 to TRBJ1-5; a possible D gene is TRBD1 (5 bases). This CDR3 spans 17 amino acids. Trimming shortened V by 1 base and J by 0 bases, and 13 bases separated the two germline ends. Germline CDR1 MGHRA, CDR2 YSYEKL. CDR3 nucleotides: TGCGCCAGCAGCCAAGGGGGAGGGACTTATAGCAATCAGCCCCAGCATTTT. Translated: CASSQGGGTYSNQPQHF.

This chain joins TRBV3-1 (or the pseudogene TRBV3-2) and TRBJ1-2, with a weak D call TRBD1 (5 bases). Germline assignment: CDR1 LGHDT and CDR2 YNNKEL (reference sequence). This CDR3 is built from 14 residues. Trimming took off 3 bases at V and 5 bases at J, with 13 bases between the two ends. The CDR3 DNA reads as TGTGCCAGCAGCCATGGGACTGCTCGGTATGGCTACACCTTC. Its translation is CASSHGTARYGYTF.

This chain links TRBV5-5 with TRBJ1-3; no clear D gene. The germline V gene has CDR1 SGHKS and CDR2 YYEKEE (reference sequence). V was clipped by 0 bases and J by 3 bases, with 13 bases between them. The CDR3 extends over 16 amino acids. Here the CDR3 reads CASSLAPGAGGNTIYF. The CDR3 bases are TGTGCCAGCAGCTTGGCCCCGGGTGCGGGTGGAAACACCATATATTTT.

The gene calls are TRBV7-2 and TRBJ2-7; 8 bases are a match to TRBD2. Unmatched junction bases numbered 6, after V lost 7 bases and J lost 1 base. CDR3 length equals 14 residues. CDR1 SGHTA and CDR2 FQGNSA come from the germline V gene. The CDR3 protein is CASKAGGSSYEQYF. CDR3 nucleotide sequence: TGTGCCAGCAAGGCGGGAGGTAGTTCCTACGAGCAGTACTTC.

This clone was seen a handful of times. The chain carries TRBV6-5 and TRBJ1-2; D is uncertain. CDR1 is MNHEY, CDR2 SVGAGI, per germline. With 4 bases removed from V and 0 bases from J, the gap between germline ends came to 6 bases. The CDR3 runs to 13 residues. In DNA, the CDR3 is TGTGCCAGCAGTTTCGGGGCTAACTATGGCTACACCTTC. Its protein product is CASSFGANYGYTF.

This chain uses TRBV5-8 with TRBJ1-2; 10 nucleotides match TRBD1. V lost 4 bases and J lost 7; bases outside the gene matches: 7. The CDR3 contains 14 residues. CDR1 and CDR2 from the germline V gene are SGHTS and YDEGEE. This CDR3 is CASSVPGQGPGYTF. Written as DNA, the CDR3 is TGTGCCAGCAGCGTTCCGGGACAGGGGCCTGGCTACACCTTC.

This chain joins TRBV6-4 and TRBJ1-3; perhaps TRBD1 as D (5 bases). V gave up 3 bases and J gave up 0 bases, with 6 bases separating them. The germline gives CDR1 MRHNA, CDR2 SNTAGT. The CDR3 has 14 residues. The chain's CDR3 is CASSETASGNTIYF. The CDR3 DNA sequence: TGTGCCAGCAGTGAGACAGCCTCTGGAAACACCATATATTTT.

The rearrangement joins TRBV6-2 or TRBV6-3 to TRBJ2-1, with 12 bases identical to TRBD2. The CDR3 runs to 15 residues. CDR1 is MNHEY and CDR2 is SVGEGT in the germline V gene. V lost 2 bases and J lost 7; bases outside the gene matches: 3. CDR3 loop: CASSYVLAGGNEQFF. As DNA, the CDR3 is TGTGCCAGCAGTTACGTGCTAGCGGGAGGGAATGAGCAGTTCTTC.

This chain connects TRBV2 to TRBJ2-7; TRBD1 aligns across 7 bases. V lost 8 bases, J lost 0 bases, and 4 bases stayed unmatched. The CDR3 covers 13 residues. The germline V gene has CDR1 SNHLY and CDR2 FYNNEI. In DNA, the CDR3 is TGTGCCAGCGAGGGGGACAGCTCCTACGAGCAGTACTTC. Translation gives CASEGDSSYEQYF. The variable domain in full, completed from reference TRBV2 and TRBJ2-7, reads EPEVTQTPSHQVTQMGQEVILRCVPISNHLYFYWYRQILGQKVEFLVSFYNNEISEKSEIFDDQFSVERPDGSNFTLKIRSTKLEDSAMYFCASEGDSSYEQYFGPGTRLTVT.